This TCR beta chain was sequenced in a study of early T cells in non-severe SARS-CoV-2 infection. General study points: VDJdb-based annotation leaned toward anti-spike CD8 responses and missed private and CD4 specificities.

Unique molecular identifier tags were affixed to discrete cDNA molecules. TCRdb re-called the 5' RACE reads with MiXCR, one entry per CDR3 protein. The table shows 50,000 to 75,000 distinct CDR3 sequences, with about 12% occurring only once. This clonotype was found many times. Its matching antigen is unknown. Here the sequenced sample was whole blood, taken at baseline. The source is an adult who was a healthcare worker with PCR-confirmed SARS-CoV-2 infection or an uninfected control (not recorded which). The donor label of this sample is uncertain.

The CDR3 spells CASSLALGTSNEQFF. The CDR3 DNA reads TGTGCCAGCAGCTTAGCACTTGGGACGTCGAATGAGCAGTTCTTC. The V gene is TRBV7-2, the J gene TRBJ2-1; either TRBD1 or TRBD2 may supply D (5 bases each). The germline gives CDR1 SGHTA, CDR2 FQGNSA. The CDR3 length is 15 residues. Trimming shortened V by 0 bases and J by 7 bases, and 13 bases separated the two germline ends.